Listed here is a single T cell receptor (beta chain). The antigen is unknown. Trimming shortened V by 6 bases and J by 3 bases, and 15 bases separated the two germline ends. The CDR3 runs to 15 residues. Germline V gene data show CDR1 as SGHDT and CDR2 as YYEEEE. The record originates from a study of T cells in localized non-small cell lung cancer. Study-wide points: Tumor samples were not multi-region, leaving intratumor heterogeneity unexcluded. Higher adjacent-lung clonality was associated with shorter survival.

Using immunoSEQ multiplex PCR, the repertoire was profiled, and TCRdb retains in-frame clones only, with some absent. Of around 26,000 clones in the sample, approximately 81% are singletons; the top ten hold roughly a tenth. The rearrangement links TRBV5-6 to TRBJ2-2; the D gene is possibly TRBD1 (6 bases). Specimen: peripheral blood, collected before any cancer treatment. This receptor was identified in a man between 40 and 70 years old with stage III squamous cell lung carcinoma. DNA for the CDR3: TGTGCCAGCACTATGCAGGGGACCGACACCGGGGAGCTGTTTTTT. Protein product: CASTMQGTDTGELFF.